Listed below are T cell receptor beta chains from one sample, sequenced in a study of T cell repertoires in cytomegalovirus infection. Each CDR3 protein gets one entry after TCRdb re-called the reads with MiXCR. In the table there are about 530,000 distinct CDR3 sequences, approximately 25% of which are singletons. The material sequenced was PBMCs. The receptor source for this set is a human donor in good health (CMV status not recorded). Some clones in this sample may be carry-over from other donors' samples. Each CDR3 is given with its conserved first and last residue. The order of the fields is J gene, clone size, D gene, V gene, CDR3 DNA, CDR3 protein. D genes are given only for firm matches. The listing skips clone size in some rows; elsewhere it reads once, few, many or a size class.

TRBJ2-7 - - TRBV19 TGTGCCAGTAGTATTTCACTAGGGAGCGAGCAGTACTTC CASSISLGSEQYF
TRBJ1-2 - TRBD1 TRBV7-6 TGTGCCAGCAGCTTAGAACAGGGGGCGCGTGGGGTCTACACCTTC CASSLEQGARGVYTF
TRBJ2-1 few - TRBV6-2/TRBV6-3 TGTGCCAGCATCTGGGGTGGGGAGCAGTTCTTC CASIWGGEQFF
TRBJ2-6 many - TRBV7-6 TGTGCCAGCAGCTTCCCAGGGACTGGGGCCAACGTCCTGACTTTC CASSFPGTGANVLTF
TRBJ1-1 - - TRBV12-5 TGTGCTAGTGGTTTGACCAGGGAAGCTTTCTTT CASGLTREAFF
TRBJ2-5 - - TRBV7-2 TGTGCCAGCAGCCCCCCCGGGACCTGGGCCCAGTACTTC CASSPPGTWAQYF
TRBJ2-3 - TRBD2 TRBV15 TGTGCCACCAGCAGAACCCCTGGCGGGGGGGGGCCAGATACGCAGTATTTT CATSRTPGGGGPDTQYF
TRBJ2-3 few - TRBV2 TGTGCCAGCAGCCCTGGGTTAGGTGGCGCCGGGACAGATACGCAGTATTTT CASSPGLGGAGTDTQYF
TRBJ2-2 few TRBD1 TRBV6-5 TGTGCCAGCGGAGGACAGGGGCAATCGGGCTTTGCCGGGGAGCTGTTTTTT CASGGQGQSGFAGELFF
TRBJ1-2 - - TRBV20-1 TGCAGTGCGGGGGGATTGCTAGCTAACTATGGCTACACCTTC CSAGGLLANYGYTF
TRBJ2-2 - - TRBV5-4 TGTGCCAGCAGCTTGGCCACACTAGGGAACACCGGGGAGCTGTTTTTT CASSLATLGNTGELFF
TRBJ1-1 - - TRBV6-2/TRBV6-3 TGTGCCAGCAGTTCCGCCCTGAAGGAGACCGAAGCTTTCTTT CASSSALKETEAFF
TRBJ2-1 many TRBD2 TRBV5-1 TGCGCCAGCAGCTTCAAATCTAGCGGGGCCAACAATGAGCAGTTCTTC CASSFKSSGANNEQFF
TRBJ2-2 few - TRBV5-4 TGTGCCAGCAGCCCCCAGGGGCGAACGGACACCGGGGAGCTGTTTTTT CASSPQGRTDTGELFF
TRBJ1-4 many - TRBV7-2 TGTGCCAGCAGCTCCAACTCGTGGTTTCAGGAAAAACTGTTTTTT CASSSNSWFQEKLFF
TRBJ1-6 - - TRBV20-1 TGCAGTGCTAGAGAGGCAGGGCGAAATTCACCCCTCCACTTT CSAREAGRNSPLHF
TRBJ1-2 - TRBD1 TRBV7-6 TGTGCCAGCAGCTTAGTGCCAGGGGGCGGAAGCTATGGCTACACCTTC CASSLVPGGGSYGYTF
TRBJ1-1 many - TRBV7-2 TGTGCCAGCAGCTTAGATGGGAGTGTGAACACTGAAGCTTTCTTT CASSLDGSVNTEAFF
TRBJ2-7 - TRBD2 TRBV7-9 TGTGCCAGCAGCTTAGGCCCCTTGGCGGGAGGGCCTTACGAGCAGTACTTC CASSLGPLAGGPYEQYF
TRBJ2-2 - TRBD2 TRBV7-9 TGTGCCAGCAGTTTACTAGCGGGAGTCTCCACCGGGGAGCTGTTTTTT CASSLLAGVSTGELFF
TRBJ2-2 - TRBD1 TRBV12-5 TGTGCTAGTGGTTCCGCCGGGACAGGGAACACCGGGGAGCTGTTTTTT CASGSAGTGNTGELFF
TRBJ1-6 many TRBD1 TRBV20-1 TGCAGTGCTCAAGACAGGGGGATAAATTCACCCCTCCACTTT CSAQDRGINSPLHF
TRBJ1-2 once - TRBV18 TGTGCCAGCTCATCTGGACTGAGGGATGGCTACACCTTC CASSSGLRDGYTF
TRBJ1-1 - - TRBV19 TGTGCCAGTAGCTCGATTCTAACGAACACTGAAGCTTTCTTT CASSSILTNTEAFF
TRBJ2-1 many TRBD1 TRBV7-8 TGTGCCAGCAGCCTTAGGGACAGGGGGGTACGAGCGGGGCCGTACAATGAGCAGTTCTTC CASSLRDRGVRAGPYNEQFF
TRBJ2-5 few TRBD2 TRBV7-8 TGTGCCAGCAGCTTTCGGAGCGGGGGGTATGAGGAGACCCAGTACTTC CASSFRSGGYEETQYF
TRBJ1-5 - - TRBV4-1 TGCGCCAGCAGCCAAGAGGACCATAGCAATCAGCCCCAGCATTTT CASSQEDHSNQPQHF
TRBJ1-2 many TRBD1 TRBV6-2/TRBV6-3 TGTGCCAGCAAACCCGGGGGACAGGGATTCCCTTCGACCTTC CASKPGGQGFPSTF
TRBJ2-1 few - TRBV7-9 TGTGCCAGCAGCGACGTCGGGAGTCCGAATGAGCAGTTCTTC CASSDVGSPNEQFF
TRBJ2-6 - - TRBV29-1 TGCAGCGTTACGACCGGGACCCAGGGACCTGGGGCCAACGTCCTGACTTTC CSVTTGTQGPGANVLTF
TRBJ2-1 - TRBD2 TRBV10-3 TGTGCCATCAGTGGGATTAGCGGGAGGTACAATGAGCAGTTCTTC CAISGISGRYNEQFF
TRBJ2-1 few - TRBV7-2 TGTGCCAGCAGCTACGGACTACCCTCCTACAATGAGCAGTTCTTC CASSYGLPSYNEQFF
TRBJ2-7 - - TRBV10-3 TGTGCCATCAGTGAGGGGGGGGCCTCTTACGAGCAGTACTTC CAISEGGASYEQYF
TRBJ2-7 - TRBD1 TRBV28 TGTGCCAGCAACCAACAGGGGTCATTCGCCTACGAGCAGTACTTC CASNQQGSFAYEQYF
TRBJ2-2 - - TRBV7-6 TGTGCCAGCAGCTTAGGAGGGGACCTCGGGGGGCTGTTTTTT CASSLGGDLGGLFF
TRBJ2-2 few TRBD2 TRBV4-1 TGCGCCAGCAGCCGACTAGCGGAGGGTCACACCGGGGAGCTGTTTTTT CASSRLAEGHTGELFF
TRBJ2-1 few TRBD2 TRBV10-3 TGTGCCATCTCGGCCGGGACTAGCGACAATGAGCAGTTCTTC CAISAGTSDNEQFF
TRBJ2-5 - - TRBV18 TGTGCCAGCTCACCACGAGGGAGTCAAGAGACCCAGTACTTC CASSPRGSQETQYF
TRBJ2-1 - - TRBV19 TGTGCCAGTAGTAGGGGGAATCTCAATGAGCAGTTCTTC CASSRGNLNEQFF
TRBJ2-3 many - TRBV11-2 TGTGCCAGCACTCCCTTGGGTTGGCGGGCTGAAGATACGCAGTATTTT CASTPLGWRAEDTQYF
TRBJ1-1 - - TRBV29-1 TGCAGCGTTGAAGATCTTGGACGGAGGAACACTGAAGCTTTCTTT CSVEDLGRRNTEAFF
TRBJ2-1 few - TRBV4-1 TGCGCCAGCAGGGACCTTAAAAGGGGGGGCTCCTACAATGAGCAGTTCTTC CASRDLKRGGSYNEQFF
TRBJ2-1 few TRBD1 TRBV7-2 TGTGCCAGCAGTCCGGGACAGGGGCCCTTGAATGAGCAGTTCTTC CASSPGQGPLNEQFF
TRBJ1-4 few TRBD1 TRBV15 TGTGCCACCAGCAGAGAAAATACAGGGGGCGGTGAAAAACTGTTTTTT CATSRENTGGGEKLFF
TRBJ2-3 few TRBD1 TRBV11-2 TGTGCCAGCAGCGTCAGGGGGCTTTCGACACAACGTCCCGATACGCAGTATTTT CASSVRGLSTQRPDTQYF
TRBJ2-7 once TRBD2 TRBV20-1 TGCAGTGCAACCGGGACTAGTCAGACCTACGAGCAGTACTTC CSATGTSQTYEQYF
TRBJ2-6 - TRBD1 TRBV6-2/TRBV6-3 TGTGCCAGCAGGCAAGCCGGGACAGGGGGTCTCTGGGCCAACGTCCTGACTTTC CASRQAGTGGLWANVLTF
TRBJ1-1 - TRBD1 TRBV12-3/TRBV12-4 TGTGCCAGCAGTTCCGGGACAGTTAATGCTGAAGCTTTCTTT CASSSGTVNAEAFF
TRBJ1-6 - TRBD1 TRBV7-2 TGTGCCAGCAGCTTGGGGACAGCTCGTAATTCACCCCTCCACTTT CASSLGTARNSPLHF
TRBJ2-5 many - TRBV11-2 TGTGCCAGCAGCTTAATGGGGGAAGAAGAGACCCAGTACTTC CASSLMGEEETQYF
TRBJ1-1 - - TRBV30 TGTGCCTGGAGTGTAGGCGGGGGGTGGACTGAAGCTTTCTTT CAWSVGGGWTEAFF
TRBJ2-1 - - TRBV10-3 TGTGCCATCAGTGGAGTAGAGAAGGGTGAGCAGTTCTTC CAISGVEKGEQFF
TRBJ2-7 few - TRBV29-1 TGCAGCTTTCAGAGTAATAATTACGAGCAGTACTTC CSFQSNNYEQYF